This record concerns one T cell receptor beta chain sequence. This specimen comes from a study of blood T cell repertoires in COVID-19. Study in general: Samples of COVID-19 (acute and convalescent) were obtained from the United States, Italy and Spain.

The method was immunoSEQ multiplex PCR; TCRdb's version includes in-frame clones alone and lacks a portion of them. The sample shows 250,000 or so clones, 88% of them seen only once. The V end was cut by 4 bases, the J end by 6 bases, with 10 bases between. Germline CDR1 ENHRY, CDR2 SYGVKD. The CDR3 loop spans 12 amino acids. The receptor comes from a woman aged 40 to 49 who had recovered from COVID-19. Sequencing was done on a sample of peripheral blood. The rearrangement uses TRBV10-3 and TRBJ2-7; no clear D gene. The chain's CDR3 is CAISVGSSEQYF. The CDR3 DNA reads TGTGCCATCAGTGTTGGCAGTTCCGAGCAGTACTTC.